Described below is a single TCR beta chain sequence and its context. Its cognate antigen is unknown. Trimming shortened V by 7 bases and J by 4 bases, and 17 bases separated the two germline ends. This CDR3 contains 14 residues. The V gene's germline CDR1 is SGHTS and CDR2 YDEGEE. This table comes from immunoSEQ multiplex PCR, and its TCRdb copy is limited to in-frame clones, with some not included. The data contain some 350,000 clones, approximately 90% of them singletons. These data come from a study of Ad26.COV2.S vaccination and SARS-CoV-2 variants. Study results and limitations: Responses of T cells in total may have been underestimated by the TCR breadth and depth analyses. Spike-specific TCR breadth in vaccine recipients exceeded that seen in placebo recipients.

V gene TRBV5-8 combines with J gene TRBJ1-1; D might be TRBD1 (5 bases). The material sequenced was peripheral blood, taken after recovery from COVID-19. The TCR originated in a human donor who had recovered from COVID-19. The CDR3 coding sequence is TGTGCCAGCTGTCAGACAGTGCTGGCCACTGAAGCTTTCTTT. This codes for CASCQTVLATEAFF.